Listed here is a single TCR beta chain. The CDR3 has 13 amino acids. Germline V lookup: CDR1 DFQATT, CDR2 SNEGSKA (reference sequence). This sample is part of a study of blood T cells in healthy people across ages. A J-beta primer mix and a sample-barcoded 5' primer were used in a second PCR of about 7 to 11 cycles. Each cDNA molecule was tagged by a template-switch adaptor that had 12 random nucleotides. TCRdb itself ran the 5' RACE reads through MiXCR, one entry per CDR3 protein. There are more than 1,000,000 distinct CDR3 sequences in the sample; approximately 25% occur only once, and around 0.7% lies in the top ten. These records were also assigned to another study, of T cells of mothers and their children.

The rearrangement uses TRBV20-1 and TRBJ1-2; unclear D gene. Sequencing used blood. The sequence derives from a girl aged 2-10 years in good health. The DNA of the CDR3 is TGCAATGCCTTTCGCGAGAAGGGCTATGGCTACACCTTC. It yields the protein CNAFREKGYGYTF.